This T cell receptor beta chain was recovered during a study of blood T cell repertoires in COVID-19. In the study overall: The United States, Italy and Spain supplied acute and convalescent COVID-19 samples. Sources were T cells, B-cell-depleted T cells, or PBMCs; the material itself was cDNA or gDNA.

Per the authors' pipeline: From reference gene primer amplification, estimates of nucleated cell counts were derived. TCRdb's table, derived via immunoSEQ multiplex PCR, lists solely in-frame clones and lacks some. V and J calls and clone size follow that table, whereas D and trimming were derived from the DNA. The sample includes about 83,000 clones, 86% of them seen just once. Germline assignment: CDR1 SGHAT and CDR2 FQNNGV. V shed 0 bases, J shed 4 bases, and the junction held 4 bases outside the gene matches. CDR3 length: 16 amino acids. The genes are TRBV11-2 and TRBJ2-1; 9 nucleotides align to TRBD1. The sequence came from a man aged 45-60 years with active COVID-19. The material sequenced was peripheral blood. The CDR3 DNA reads as TGTGCCAGCAGCTTAGAGGGGACAGGGTTTTACAATGAGCAGTTCTTC. Protein product: CASSLEGTGFYNEQFF.